These 27 T cell receptor beta chains came from one sample sequenced in a study of T cell changes during pregnancy in multiple sclerosis. Assay: immunoSEQ multiplex PCR; the TCRdb copy retains only in-frame clones and omits some. The sample holds around 50,000 clones, over 90% seen once. This sample comprised CD4+ T cells from peripheral blood mononuclear cells, obtained in the third trimester of pregnancy. Receptor source: a female donor with multiple sclerosis, enrolled in a pregnancy study.

This chain links TRBV2 with TRBJ2-2; a weak D match, TRBD1 (5 bases). Trimming removed 3 bases at V and 7 bases at J, with 12 bases between. CDR1 is SNHLY, CDR2 FYNNEI, per germline. The CDR3 runs 14 residues. The CDR3 loop is CASSEVRVIGELFF. CDR3 nucleotides: TGTGCCAGCAGTGAGGTCAGGGTCATCGGGGAGCTGTTTTTT. The variable domain in full, with the rest retrieved from reference TRBV2 and TRBJ2-2, is EPEVTQTPSHQVTQMGQEVILRCVPISNHLYFYWYRQILGQKVEFLVSFYNNEISEKSEIFDDQFSVERPDGSNFTLKIRSTKLEDSAMYFCASSEVRVIGELFFGEGSRLTVL.

This clone was detected only once. This chain connects TRBV2 to TRBJ1-2; 9 bases are a match to TRBD1. The J segment lost 6 bases and the V segment lost 6 bases, leaving 8 bases of the junction unmatched. This CDR3 is 14 amino acids long. Germline V CDR1 and CDR2: SNHLY, FYNNEI. The CDR3 here is CASRPGQGADGYTF. Written as DNA, the CDR3 is TGTGCCAGCAGGCCGGGACAGGGAGCAGATGGCTACACCTTC.

In its sample, this clone was seen once. The chain combines TRBV9 with TRBJ1-3; 11 bases align to TRBD1. The CDR3 covers 15 residues. V shed 4 bases, J shed 2 bases, and the junction held 2 bases outside the gene matches. Per germline, CDR1 SGDLS and CDR2 YYNGEE. The CDR3 loop is CASSSGQGAGNTIYF. The CDR3 nucleotides read TGTGCCAGCAGCTCGGGACAGGGGGCTGGAAACACCATATATTTT.

The sample holds one count of this clone. V gene TRBV7-2 combines with J gene TRBJ2-7; 8 nucleotides align to TRBD2. This CDR3 region has 15 residues. Trimming at V came to 3 bases and at J to 3 bases, leaving 7 bases not matched to a gene. The V gene's germline CDR1 is SGHTA and CDR2 FQGNSA. The DNA for the CDR3 is TGTGCCAGCAGCTTGGGGACTAGTTCGATCTACGAGCAGTACTTC. Residues: CASSLGTSSIYEQYF.

The chain employs TRBV5-1 and TRBJ2-1, with 12 bases fitting TRBD2. V trimming: 3 bases; J trimming: 6 bases; junction bases outside the gene matches: 13. CDR1 and CDR2 (germline): SGHRS, YFSETQ. This CDR3 comprises 18 residues. CDR3 amino acids: CASSSGLRLAGGGNEQFF. The CDR3 DNA reads as TGCGCCAGCAGCTCCGGATTAAGGCTAGCGGGGGGGGGCAATGAGCAGTTCTTC.

The V call is TRBV18, the J call TRBJ2-5, with a possible D match to TRBD1 (6 bases). Trimming removed 3 bases from V and 4 bases from J, with 24 bases in between. The V gene's germline CDR1 is KGHSH and CDR2 LQKENI. This CDR3 has 18 amino acids. For the CDR3, the DNA is TGTGCCAGCTCACCCACCAGGGGTGGGGTCAAACGAGGAGAGACCCAGTACTTC. Its translation is CASSPTRGGVKRGETQYF.

The chain recombines TRBV7-8 with TRBJ2-1, with 8 bases lining up with TRBD1. The CDR3 contains 18 residues. J gave up 1 base and V 2 bases, and 10 bases lay outside the gene matches. Germline V gene sequence: CDR1 SGHVS, CDR2 FQNEAQ. The CDR3 loop reads CASSLYRDRRQSYNEQFF. DNA for the CDR3: TGTGCCAGCAGCTTATATCGGGACAGGCGCCAATCCTACAATGAGCAGTTCTTC.

V usage is TRBV5-6 and J usage is TRBJ2-1, with TRBD2 as a possible D gene (5 bases). CDR3 length: 16 amino acids. Trimming took 0 bases from V and 0 from J, leaving 10 bases between them. Germline lookup yields CDR1 SGHDT and CDR2 YYEEEE. CDR3 loop: CASSLERLISYNEQFF. The CDR3 DNA reads as TGTGCCAGCAGCTTGGAGAGACTAATCTCCTACAATGAGCAGTTCTTC. Full variable domain (missing parts from reference TRBV5-6 and TRBJ2-1): DAGVTQSPTHLIKTRGQQVTLRCSPKSGHDTVSWYQQALGQGPQFIFQYYEEEERQRGNFPDRFSGHQFPNYSSELNVNALLLGDSALYLCASSLERLISYNEQFFGPGTRLTVL.

The chain's CDR3 is CAWSVRPDRVGAFF. The CDR3 nucleotides read TGTGCCTGGAGTGTAAGGCCCGACAGGGTTGGAGCTTTCTTT. The rearrangement joins TRBV30 to TRBJ1-1, with 7 bases that match TRBD1. V was clipped by 0 bases and J by 10 bases; unmatched bases: 11. From germline, CDR1 is GTSNPN and CDR2 SVGIG (reference sequence). The length of the CDR3 is 14 residues.

The chain has TRBV18 and TRBJ1-1; the match to TRBD1 covers 8 bases. This CDR3 has 15 residues. Germline V gene lookup returns CDR1 KGHSH and CDR2 LQKENI. V gave up 3 bases and J gave up 7 bases; unmatched junction bases: 10. The CDR3 nucleotides read TGTGCCAGCTCACCTACGGACAGGGTTGTAGTTGAAGCTTTCTTT. It encodes CASSPTDRVVVEAFF.

The chain is built from TRBV5-1 and TRBJ2-5; 8 nucleotides agree with TRBD1. Trimming took 3 bases from V and 2 from J; bases not matched to a gene: 6. Germline CDR1 SGHRS, CDR2 YFSETQ. CDR3 length: 15 residues. The CDR3 bases are TGCGCCAGCAGCTGGAATCAGGGGGCTCAAGAGACCCAGTACTTC. Amino acids: CASSWNQGAQETQYF.

The genes are TRBV4-1 and TRBJ2-7, with 11 positions matching TRBD1. This CDR3 comprises 18 residues. CDR1 is MGHRA and CDR2 is YSYEKL in the germline V gene. V was clipped by 3 bases and J by 5 bases; unmatched bases: 15. In nucleotides, the CDR3 is TGCGCCAGCAGCCACTCGGACAGGGGGCAACGTTTACGCGACGAGCAGTACTTC. The encoded protein is CASSHSDRGQRLRDEQYF.

The rearrangement links TRBV5-6 to TRBJ2-1, with 7 bases matching TRBD1. This CDR3 is 14 amino acids long. The junction had 7 bases not matched to a gene; V was cut back by 5 bases and J by 5 bases. CDR1 is SGHDT and CDR2 is YYEEEE in the germline V gene. CDR3 sequence (DNA): TGTGCCAGCAGAACCGGGACAGTCGACAATGAGCAGTTCTTC. Its translation is CASRTGTVDNEQFF.

The chain employs TRBV7-8 and TRBJ2-7, with 9 bases that match TRBD1. Germline assignment: CDR1 SGHVS and CDR2 FQNEAQ. Unmatched junction bases numbered 25, after V lost 4 bases and J lost 3 bases. The CDR3 contains 21 residues. The CDR3 spells CASSSPWRTGVNRVTDYEQYF. CDR3 DNA: TGTGCCAGCAGCTCCCCTTGGCGGACAGGGGTCAACCGAGTTACCGACTACGAGCAGTACTTC.

The V call is TRBV25-1, the J call TRBJ2-7; maybe TRBD1 (7 bases). With 2 bases removed from V and 4 bases from J, the gap between germline ends came to 15 bases. The CDR3 loop spans 15 amino acids. Germline CDR1 MGHDK, CDR2 SYGVNS. The CDR3 region has the DNA TGTGCCAGCAGTGAAGGGGGGCAGGGGGGTTACGAGCAGTACTTC. It specifies CASSEGGQGGYEQYF.

The chain recombines TRBV4-2 with TRBJ2-7; 10 bases fit TRBD1. J gave up 5 bases and V 0 bases, and 7 bases lay outside the gene matches. This CDR3 is built from 16 residues. Per the germline V gene, CDR1 is LGHNA and CDR2 is YNFKEQ. The CDR3 DNA follows: TGTGCCAGCAGCCAAGATCTCGGGACAGGGGTACACGAGCAGTACTTC. It encodes CASSQDLGTGVHEQYF.

V and J are TRBV28 and TRBJ2-1; D may be TRBD1 (5 bases). CDR3 length: 15 amino acids. Germline-derived CDR1 and CDR2 are MDHEN and SYDVKM. The ends were cut back, 2 bases at V and 6 bases at J, with 14 bases in the middle. The CDR3 here is CASSLRKGQANEQFF. Written as DNA, the CDR3 is TGTGCCAGCAGTTTAAGGAAGGGGCAGGCCAATGAGCAGTTCTTC. The complete variable domain, with remaining parts taken from reference TRBV28 and TRBJ2-1, reads DVKVTQSSRYLVKRTGEKVFLECVQDMDHENMFWYRQDPGLGLRLIYFSYDVKMKEKGDIPEGYSVSREKKERFSLILESASTNQTSMYLCASSLRKGQANEQFFGPGTRLTVL.

V is TRBV19 and J is TRBJ1-4; 9 bases are a match to TRBD1. V gave up 5 bases and J gave up 8 bases; unmatched junction bases: 6. The CDR3 has 14 amino acids. CDR1 LNHDA and CDR2 SQIVND come from the germline V gene (reference sequence). The CDR3 region is CASSSPGTGEKLFF. The CDR3 DNA is TGTGCCAGTAGTTCGCCCGGGACAGGGGAAAAACTGTTTTTT.

V is TRBV6-6 and J is TRBJ2-7, with 8 bases matching TRBD1. The CDR3 contains 15 residues. From germline, CDR1 is MNHNY and CDR2 SVGAGI (reference sequence). V shed 7 bases and J 0 bases; nucleotides not matched to a gene: 8. The CDR3: CASNPRQGRSYEQYF. The CDR3 DNA reads TGTGCCAGCAACCCCCGACAGGGGCGCTCCTACGAGCAGTACTTC.

The chain joins TRBV4-2 to TRBJ1-2, with a weak D call TRBD1 (6 bases). The CDR3 extends over 14 amino acids. Germline values: CDR1 LGHNA, CDR2 YNFKEQ. Trimming removed 5 bases at V and 4 bases at J, with 14 bases between. The CDR3: CASSSNQGPYGYTF. The CDR3 DNA reads as TGTGCCAGCAGCTCGAACCAGGGGCCCTATGGCTACACCTTC.

This chain links TRBV5-1 with TRBJ2-3; TRBD2 is a possible D gene (5 bases). This CDR3 has 16 amino acids. The germline V gene encodes CDR1 SGHRS and CDR2 YFSETQ. Trimming took 0 bases from V and 5 from J, leaving 16 bases between them. The CDR3, as DNA: TGCGCCAGCAGCTTGGGGGGAGCGGCTACACAAGATACGCAGTATTTT. Translation: CASSLGGAATQDTQYF.

This clone was detected once. The J gene is TRBJ1-2, the V gene TRBV6-5; the match to TRBD1 covers 8 bases. After removal of 0 bases from V and 8 bases from J, the junction contained 8 bases not matched to a gene. The CDR3 loop spans 15 amino acids. Looked up from germline, CDR1 is MNHEY and CDR2 is SVGAGI. Here the CDR3 reads CASSYSPGGGRGYTF. The CDR3 coding sequence is TGTGCCAGCAGTTACTCCCCAGGGGGCGGGCGCGGCTACACCTTC.

The gene calls are TRBV5-4 and TRBJ1-1, with D unresolved. Germline CDR1 and CDR2: SGHNT and YYREEE (reference sequence). Trimming removed 4 bases at V and 1 base at J, with 8 bases between. The CDR3 contains 13 residues. The CDR3, as DNA: TGTGCCAGCAGCCCGGTCCCGAACACTGAAGCTTTCTTT. It specifies CASSPVPNTEAFF.

This chain connects TRBV5-1 to TRBJ2-5; 9 positions agree with TRBD2. Germline CDR1 and CDR2: SGHRS and YFSETQ. The CDR3 has 17 residues. V lost 5 bases and J lost 1; bases outside the gene matches: 12. The CDR3 region is CASSPGLAGAPQETQYF. The CDR3 coding sequence is TGCGCCAGCAGTCCCGGGTTAGCGGGAGCCCCCCAAGAGACCCAGTACTTC.

V and J are TRBV11-2 and TRBJ2-1; D is ambiguous. This CDR3 contains 14 residues. CDR1 is SGHAT, CDR2 FQNNGV, per germline. With 5 bases removed from V and 6 bases from J, the gap between germline ends came to 14 bases. The CDR3 reads CASSALEQVNEQFF. The DNA for the CDR3 is TGTGCCAGCAGCGCTCTCGAGCAGGTCAATGAGCAGTTCTTC.

The V call is TRBV7-6, the J call TRBJ2-6; D gene ambiguous. The CDR3 runs to 17 residues. The germline V and J ends were trimmed by 2 bases and 4 bases, with 15 bases remaining between them. Germline loops: CDR1 SGHVS, CDR2 FNYEAQ. CDR3 sequence (DNA): TGTGCCAGCAGCTTATTGGGCCGACATAGGGGGGCCAACGTCCTGACTTTC. Its translation is CASSLLGRHRGANVLTF.

This chain's CDR3 is CPGGQEAGELFF. CDR3 nucleotides: TGCCCGGGTGGCCAGGAGGCCGGGGAGCTGTTTTTT. The V call is TRBV29-1, the J call TRBJ2-2, with a tentative D call TRBD2 (5 bases). CDR1 SQVTM and CDR2 ANQGSEA come from the germline V gene. The CDR3 runs to 12 residues.